This TCR beta chain was sequenced during a study of blood T cell repertoires in COVID-19. Study information: COVID-19 samples, acute and convalescent, were from the United States, Italy and Spain.

As originally analysed: Reference gene primer amplification gave nucleated cell count estimates. TCRdb's copy holds only in-frame clones and misses some; the assay was immunoSEQ multiplex PCR. That table is the source of V, J and clone size, and D and trimming were worked out from the DNA. This table has around 300,000 clones, roughly 90% appearing once. The CDR3 contains 16 residues. Germline V gene data show CDR1 as KGHDR and CDR2 as SFDVKD. Trimming cost V 0 bases and J 4 bases, with 11 bases left between them. Individuals drawn from around 25 US areas were about 18 to 100 years old. The TCR sequence derives from a woman aged 18-30 years with acute COVID-19. The sequenced material came from PBMCs or T cells enriched from blood (not recorded which). J is TRBJ2-2 and V is TRBV24-1; no firm D call. CDR3 protein: CATSDLSTSGTGELFF. As DNA, the CDR3 is TGTGCCACCAGTGATTTGTCCACCAGTGGCACCGGGGAGCTGTTTTTT.